This T cell receptor beta chain was recorded in a study of Ad26.COV2.S vaccination and SARS-CoV-2 variants (dated by TCRdb to about 2021). General notes on the study: Donors in the vaccine arm were drawn from COV1001, a phase I-IIa trial of Ad26.COV2.S in healthy adults that was multicentre, randomized, double-blind and placebo-controlled. Ad26.COV2.S was administered intramuscularly at a dose of 5x10^10 or 1x10^11 viral particles, either as one shot or as two shots given 56 days apart. TCRbeta repertoire sequencing served as the tool for gauging how specific and how broad the SARS-CoV-2-reactive T cell receptors were following Ad26.COV2.S vaccination. The TCR-sequenced set comprised around 30 samples: about 19 Ad26.COV2.S vaccine recipients, 5 placebo recipients and 8 SARS-CoV-2 convalescent individuals. Participants in the trial were split at random into five groups of five each, receiving low-dose or high-dose Ad26.COV2.S once or twice, or else placebo on both occasions. Investigators did not know the trial group allocation while performing experiments and assessing outcomes.

TCRbeta CDR3 regions were sequenced with the immunoSEQ Assay. After extraction, genomic DNA underwent amplification by bias-controlled multiplex PCR, followed by high-throughput sequencing. Concerning the study's data processing: To quantify the absolute abundance of every unique TCRbeta CDR3 region, sequences were collapsed and filtered. T cell fraction was estimated by normalization of TCRbeta template counts to usable DNA, with usable DNA being measured through amplification of reference genes present in all nucleated cells. Repertoire TCRs were annotated as SARS-CoV-2-specific when V gene, CDR3 amino acid sequence and J gene were exactly matched to a known reactive TCR set. The reference SARS-CoV-2 TCR set was derived from MIRA and filtered for enrichment in COVID-19-positive ImmuneCODE repertoires, a step that removed public or cross-reactive TCRs. Drawing on the MIRA antigens, annotated TCRs were analysed further at the level of specific ORF or position within ORF. Breadth was defined as the number of annotated unique rearrangements divided by the total number of unique productive rearrangements, and depth was defined as the summed frequency of the annotated unique rearrangements. Two-sided Wilcoxon rank-sum tests were applied when comparing TCR breadth between groups. As stored in TCRdb, this immuneACCESS dataset retains in-frame rearrangements with V and J assigned. A fraction of the clones does not appear; measured against another copy, unresolved V genes explain less than half of the discrepancy, and the remainder lacks a known reason. V and J calls plus clone size are reproduced from that table; the DNA served to infer D and trimming. The sample data list fewer than 400,000 clones, and about nine tenths of these were observed just once. The ten largest clonotypes hold under 4% of the sample.

For CDR1 and CDR2, the germline V gene (reference sequence) lists PRHDT and FYEKMQ. From its cysteine to its phenylalanine, the CDR3 spans 16 amino acids. Just CDR3 DNA is preserved here, 48 bases in frame from base 1. At the junction V is shortened by 4 bases and J by 8 bases; bases outside the gene matches: 13. Read against the paper, the sample's treatment or condition label means: approximately 18 received Ad26.COV2.S at low or high dose, single or two shots; roughly five received placebo; per-sample allocation not given. Repertoires of vaccine and placebo recipients were sequenced from samples taken on day 63 after the first injection. Cohort 1b enrolled roughly 25 adults aged 18-55 years at a single site in Boston, USA, between 29 July and 7 August 2020. As a vaccine, Ad26.COV2.S was a replication-incompetent adenovirus type 26 vector that expressed a prefusion-stabilized SARS-CoV-2 spike protein derived from the original Wuhan strain.

Overall results and qualifications from the work: The authors noted that total T cell responses may have been underestimated by the TCR breadth and depth analyses. Non-spike TCR breadth was comparable between vaccine and placebo recipients, consistent with the vaccine containing only spike. The study was not powered for comparison of responses between vaccine doses or regimens. Spike-specific TCR breadth was higher in Ad26.COV2.S recipients than in placebo recipients (P = 0.0014). After vaccination, substantial breadth of spike-specific CD8+ and CD4+ T cell responses was reported.

Points on this clone: Its antigen is not yet known. No base quality information exists; no much larger clone differs at one position.

The receptor chain draws on TRBV13 and TRBJ2-1, and TRBD1 matches 8 of the central bases. This specimen consisted of peripheral blood, obtained in a trial of Ad26.COV2.S vaccine versus placebo. The clonotype originates from a person aged 18-60 years who received the Ad26.COV2.S COVID-19 vaccine or a placebo. The bases read TGTGCCAGCAGCTCACTGCAGGGGGCGCCTGGCGATGAGCAGTTCTTC. The encoded protein is CASSSLQGAPGDEQFF.